These 24 T cell receptor beta chains share one sample of origin, sequenced in a study of cytomegalovirus exposure and HLA in healthy donors. Assay used: immunoSEQ multiplex PCR; TCRdb lists only in-frame clones, some missing. The table lists 150,000 to 250,000 clones, roughly 81% of them singletons. The sample comprised PBMCs. All receptors derive from a woman aged 25 to 39 in good health and CMV-seronegative.

The chain links TRBV10-1 to TRBJ1-1; 8 nucleotides agree with TRBD1. The CDR3 is 15 amino acids. Germline V lookup: CDR1 WNHNN, CDR2 SYGVQD (reference sequence). V trimming: 3 bases; J trimming: 4 bases; junction bases outside the gene matches: 7. The CDR3 reads CASSDGTGLSTEAFF. In nucleotides, the CDR3 is TGCGCCAGCAGTGATGGGACAGGTCTGAGCACTGAAGCTTTCTTT.

CDR3 sequence: CASSLVMGNNEQFF. In nucleotides, the CDR3 is TGTGCCAGCAGCCTAGTGATGGGCAACAATGAGCAGTTCTTC. The gene calls are TRBV7-7 and TRBJ2-1, with D hard to call. The germline V gene has CDR1 SSHAT and CDR2 FNYEAQ (reference sequence). This CDR3 contains 14 residues. The V end lost 5 bases, the J end lost 5 bases, and 13 bases lay between the germline ends.

The rearrangement joins TRBV9 to TRBJ2-6; TRBD1 matches at 10 bases. J was trimmed by 4 bases and V by 3 bases; bases with no gene match: 13. Germline V gene lookup returns CDR1 SGDLS and CDR2 YYNGEE. The CDR3 length is 19 residues. This chain's CDR3 is CASSARRDRGLWGANVLTF. CDR3 coding DNA: TGTGCCAGCAGCGCCCGTCGGGACAGGGGTTTGTGGGGGGCCAACGTCCTGACTTTC.

The J gene is TRBJ2-3, the V gene TRBV5-1; TRBD1 aligns across 9 bases. Germline V gene data show CDR1 as SGHRS and CDR2 as YFSETQ. This CDR3 has 15 residues. V trimming: 3 bases; J trimming: 5 bases; junction bases outside the gene matches: 7. The CDR3 is CASSSRDRERDTQYF. CDR3 sequence (DNA): TGCGCCAGCAGCTCCCGGGACAGGGAGCGAGATACGCAGTATTTT.

This clone has only a few counts. The chain links TRBV19 to TRBJ2-5, with 7 bases aligning to TRBD1. The CDR3 is 15 residues long. Germline CDR1 is LNHDA and CDR2 is SQIVND (reference sequence). V lost 3 bases and J lost 5; bases outside the gene matches: 9. CDR3 DNA: TGTGCCAGTAGTATTAGACAGGGTAGTACGGAGACCCAGTACTTC. Protein product: CASSIRQGSTETQYF.

The chain couples TRBV18 to TRBJ2-2, with D tentatively TRBD2 (5 bases). Germline assignment: CDR1 KGHSH and CDR2 LQKENI. This CDR3 contains 14 residues. V gave up 8 bases and J gave up 4 bases, with 14 bases separating them. CDR3: CASNRDYITGELFF. The DNA of the CDR3 is TGTGCCAGCAACCGAGACTACATCACCGGGGAGCTGTTTTTT.

The CDR3 reads CASSLGLRGGTGELFF. The CDR3 coding sequence is TGTGCCAGCAGCTTAGGCCTAAGGGGCGGAACCGGGGAGCTGTTTTTT. The J gene is TRBJ2-2, the V gene TRBV13; perhaps TRBD1 as D (5 bases). The V and J ends lost 0 bases and 5 bases respectively, with 13 bases between them. This CDR3 is 16 amino acids long. The V gene's germline CDR1 is PRHDT and CDR2 FYEKMQ (reference sequence).

The chain couples TRBV5-1 to TRBJ2-5; 9 bases are shared with TRBD1. Germline CDR1 reads SGHRS; CDR2 reads YFSETQ. With V trimmed by 3 bases and J by 5 bases, 8 bases remained unmatched. CDR3 length: 15 amino acids. The DNA for the CDR3 is TGCGCCAGCAGCTCCCAGGACAGGGGCGGCGAGACCCAGTACTTC. Its protein is CASSSQDRGGETQYF.

The chain couples TRBV5-4 to TRBJ2-1; 10 bases line up with TRBD2. CDR3 size: 15 residues. V lost 3 bases and J lost 2; bases outside the gene matches: 2. Germline lookup yields CDR1 SGHNT and CDR2 YYREEE (reference sequence). CDR3 sequence: CASSSSGRPYNEQFF. CDR3 nucleotides: TGTGCCAGCAGCTCTAGCGGGAGACCCTACAATGAGCAGTTCTTC.

J is TRBJ2-1 and V is TRBV27; 7 nucleotides line up with TRBD2. V was pared by 1 base and J by 0 bases, with 3 bases of the junction left unmatched. Germline loops: CDR1 MNHEY, CDR2 SMNVEV (reference sequence). The CDR3 runs 16 residues. CDR3 loop: CASSLWRGSSYNEQFF. DNA for the CDR3: TGTGCCAGCAGTTTATGGCGGGGGAGCTCCTACAATGAGCAGTTCTTC.

V is TRBV19 and J is TRBJ1-1, with TRBD1 matching 10 bases. The CDR3 contains 17 residues. Germline loops: CDR1 LNHDA, CDR2 SQIVND (reference sequence). Unmatched junction bases numbered 13, after V lost 6 bases and J lost 3 bases. DNA for the CDR3: TGTGCCAGTAGGAGAGGAGACAGGGGGCAGCGGGACACTGAAGCTTTCTTT. This translates into CASRRGDRGQRDTEAFF.

Turning to this clone: Different DNA sequences within this sample yield the same CDR3. The chain employs TRBV6-1 and TRBJ2-1, with D perhaps matching TRBD2 (6 bases). Trimming stripped 0 bases from V and 7 bases from J, with 10 bases between. Germline lookup yields CDR1 MNHNS and CDR2 SASEGT. CDR3 length equals 14 residues. CDR3 protein: CASSEAGGGNEQFF. CDR3 coding DNA: TGTGCCAGCAGTGAAGCGGGAGGAGGAAATGAGCAGTTCTTC.

This clone was recorded many times. The chain links TRBV6-1 to TRBJ2-7; D possibly corresponds to TRBD2 (6 bases). CDR1 is MNHNS, CDR2 SASEGT, per germline. V was pared by 0 bases and J by 4 bases, with 16 bases between. The CDR3 extends over 16 amino acids. The CDR3 DNA follows: TGTGCCAGCAGTGAAGCGGGACTTCGATCAATTTACGAGCAGTACTTC. This encodes CASSEAGLRSIYEQYF.

The chain uses TRBV2 and TRBJ1-2; 7 bases map to TRBD1. CDR1 is SNHLY, CDR2 FYNNEI, per germline. The CDR3 consists of 14 residues. The ends lost 1 base at V and 3 bases at J; junction bases unmatched: 2. The CDR3 nucleotides read TGTGCCAGCAGTGAAGGGGACAGCTACTATGGCTACACCTTC. It yields the protein CASSEGDSYYGYTF.

This clone was counted only a few times. The genes are TRBV6-1 and TRBJ1-3, with D hard to call. CDR3 size: 17 residues. CDR1 and CDR2 from the germline V gene are MNHNS and SASEGT. V lost 3 bases to trimming and J lost 0 bases, with 15 bases between them. The CDR3 reads CASSEASTSFSGNTIYF. The DNA for the CDR3 is TGTGCCAGCAGTGAGGCCTCGACATCTTTCTCTGGAAACACCATATATTTT.

This chain joins TRBV5-6 and TRBJ2-7; no firm D call. The CDR3 runs 11 residues. V was cut by 4 bases and J by 6 bases, with 8 bases left in between. CDR1 and CDR2 (germline): SGHDT, YYEEEE. Written as DNA, the CDR3 is TGTGCCAGCAGCGGTCAGTCCGAGCAGTACTTC. This translates into CASSGQSEQYF.

V is TRBV5-8 and J is TRBJ1-5, with a tentative D call TRBD1 (6 bases). The CDR3 has 15 residues. CDR1 is SGHTS, CDR2 YDEGEE, per germline. Trimming shortened V by 6 bases and J by 3 bases, and 16 bases separated the two germline ends. This CDR3 is CASTLQGIINQPQHF. The CDR3 DNA is TGTGCCAGCACCCTACAGGGCATTATCAATCAGCCCCAGCATTTT.

J is TRBJ2-3 and V is TRBV27, with 7 bases that match TRBD2. Germline V gene sequence: CDR1 MNHEY, CDR2 SMNVEV (reference sequence). V shed 4 bases and J 3 bases; nucleotides not matched to a gene: 7. The CDR3 is made up of 15 amino acids. For the CDR3, the DNA is TGTGCCAGCAGTTCCGGACTAGTTCCGACAGATACGCAGTATTTT. Translated, it gives CASSSGLVPTDTQYF.

V gene TRBV29-1 combines with J gene TRBJ2-2; possible D gene TRBD1, 6 bases. Per germline, CDR1 SQVTM and CDR2 ANQGSEA. The CDR3 is 14 amino acids. V was shortened by 6 bases and J by 3 bases, with 14 bases between the two germline ends. CDR3 nucleotide sequence: TGCAGCGTCCAAAGACAGGTGGACACCGGGGAGCTGTTTTTT. This gives the protein CSVQRQVDTGELFF.

The chain has TRBV5-5 and TRBJ1-1, with 7 bases identical to TRBD1. The CDR3 sequence is 13 residues long. Germline V CDR1 and CDR2: SGHKS, YYEKEE (reference sequence). After removal of 1 base from V and 10 bases from J, the junction contained 7 bases not matched to a gene. Here the CDR3 reads CASSLTGVVRAFF. Written as DNA, the CDR3 is TGTGCCAGCAGCTTGACAGGGGTGGTTCGAGCTTTCTTT.

This chain uses TRBV6-1 with TRBJ2-3, with a tentative D call TRBD2 (6 bases). Germline V gives CDR1 MNHNS, CDR2 SASEGT. The length of the CDR3 is 12 residues. Between the trimmed V and J ends, which lost 6 bases and 6 bases, there was a span of 10 bases. CDR3 loop: CASRGTGDTQYF. The CDR3 coding sequence is TGTGCCAGCAGAGGGACTGGGGATACGCAGTATTTT.

The rearrangement joins TRBV29-1 to TRBJ2-2; TRBD2 aligns across 11 bases. J was trimmed by 4 bases and V by 6 bases; bases with no gene match: 7. This CDR3 has 15 residues. Germline assignment: CDR1 SQVTM and CDR2 ANQGSEA. The DNA of the CDR3 is TGCAGCGTCAGGATAGCGGGAGGGGTCACCGGGGAGCTGTTTTTT. It is translated as CSVRIAGGVTGELFF.

This chain links TRBV2 with TRBJ1-5; 10 positions agree with TRBD1. CDR1 and CDR2 (germline): SNHLY, FYNNEI. The CDR3 is 15 amino acids. V lost 5 bases to trimming and J lost 2 bases; unmatched junction nucleotides: 3. In DNA form, the CDR3 reads TGTGCCAGCAGTAGGGACAGGGGAGGCAATCAGCCCCAGCATTTT. Translated: CASSRDRGGNQPQHF.

The rearrangement joins TRBV30 to TRBJ1-6; D is possibly TRBD1 (5 bases). The CDR3 runs to 15 residues. The ends were cut back, 1 base at V and 9 bases at J, with 16 bases in the middle. Germline V gene lookup returns CDR1 GTSNPN and CDR2 SVGIG (reference sequence). CDR3 coding DNA: TGTGCCTGGAGTGGAAGGCAGGGCTTACGTTCACCCCTCCACTTT. Amino acid sequence: CAWSGRQGLRSPLHF.